The clone carrying this T cell receptor (beta chain) was seen more than once but under ten times. Its target is not known. This entry comes from a study of identical twins. Study-wide results and caveats: Compared with unrelated sharing, twin-shared out-of-frame alpha sequences had more low-probability sequences. Researchers caution that invariant MAIT and iNKT cells could partly confound zero-insertion analyses. The study found weaker excess twin sharing in beta out-of-frame sequences.

Trimming took 4 bases from V and 4 from J, leaving 11 bases between them. The CDR3 length is 12 residues. The germline gives CDR1 DFQATT, CDR2 SNEGSKA (reference sequence). TCRdb reprocessed the 5' RACE reads with MiXCR, giving one entry per CDR3 protein. The table shows approximately 630,000 distinct CDR3 sequences, with less than 9% occurring only once. These data were also filed under a second study, of yellow fever vaccine responses in identical twins.

The TCR was taken from a woman between 18 and 30 years old in good health. This chain links TRBV20-1 with TRBJ2-7, with a weak D call TRBD1 (6 bases). Sequences were obtained from PBMCs. The DNA for the CDR3 is TGCAGTGCTAACGACAGGACTTACGAGCAGTACGTC. The encoded protein is CSANDRTYEQYV.